This paragraph covers one T cell receptor beta chain sequence. This clone occurred many times. Its target antigen remains unknown. It has no much larger one-base neighbor in the sample; base qualities were not kept. Looking up the germline V gene (reference sequence) yields CDR1 LNHDA and CDR2 SQIVND. Trimming at the junction amounts to 5 bases on V and 4 bases on J, and the germline ends lie 18 bases apart. Including the terminal cysteine and phenylalanine, the CDR3 comprises 16 residues. The sequence is cut down to CDR3 DNA, 48 bases in frame from base 1. The sample comes from a study of metastatic and nonmetastatic thyroid tumors (dated by TCRdb to 2020 to 2022). Background on the whole study: Repertoires were compared across peripheral blood and tumor or nodule tissue samples from malignant and benign thyroid patients.

Before undergoing thyroid surgery, none of the patients had been given any kind of treatment. The study retrospectively analysed patient clinical samples collected from about 2012 to 2018 using T-cell receptor beta sequencing. General findings and caveats noted by the study authors: In both blood and tumor samples, TCR beta diversity was reported to be significantly higher in malignant tumors than in benign nodules.

Library prep was done by PCR. These reads were obtained on an Illumina HiSeq 4000. The TCR beta-chain CDR3 region of each patient was profiled by high-throughput sequencing. As for how the authors treated the data: The researchers built a classifier to tell apart papillary thyroid cancer patients with distant metastasis, based on CDR3 differences among clinicopathological groups. The Shannon index was used to measure repertoire diversity, and the Morisita-Horn index was used to measure how similar tumor and blood repertoires were. The public reads were reanalyzed by TCRdb: fastp trimming at Q25, MiXCR alignment, in-frame beta chains only. The V and J calls follow TCRdb's processing rather than the paper's. This sample is represented by approximately 82,000 clones; 12% of them were singletons. The leading ten clones occupy roughly 10% of the sample.

The sample consisted of tumor tissue. This TCR was recovered from a female donor with papillary thyroid cancer or a benign thyroid nodule (not recorded which). Some clones in this sample may be carry-over from other donors' samples. The sequence joins TRBV19 to TRBJ2-1; the D region possibly corresponds to TRBD2 (6 bases align). The nucleotide sequence reads TGTGCCAGTAGTTCCGACGGCCTCCGGGGGTACAATGAGCAGTTCTTC. Translated, this is CASSSDGLRGYNEQFF.